These 32 T cell receptor beta chains originate from one sample sequenced in a study of shared clonotypes between healthy human individuals. The method was immunoSEQ multiplex PCR; TCRdb's version includes in-frame clones alone and lacks a portion of them. This sample carries over a million clones, about 77% of them seen once, and the ten largest clones take roughly 1.5%. Sequenced material: memory CD4+ T cells sorted from blood. Subset noted: CD45RA-negative fraction. All receptors derive from a man between 18 and 35 years old in good health.

V and J are TRBV11-3 and TRBJ2-1; 9 bases are a match to TRBD2. This CDR3 comprises 12 residues. V lost 6 bases to trimming and J lost 9 bases; unmatched junction nucleotides: 3. The germline gives CDR1 SGHNT, CDR2 YENEEA. The CDR3 DNA sequence: TGTGCCAGCAGTAGCGGGGGTGGTGAGCAGTTCTTC. It encodes CASSSGGGEQFF.

The J gene is TRBJ2-1, the V gene TRBV18; perhaps TRBD2 as D (6 bases). The V gene lost 3 bases and the J gene lost 7 bases, with 16 bases spanning the gap. Germline V gene lookup returns CDR1 KGHSH and CDR2 LQKENI. The CDR3 is made up of 15 amino acids. CDR3 loop: CASSPRGAGPNEQFF. CDR3 DNA: TGTGCCAGCTCACCCCGAGGGGCGGGACCAAATGAGCAGTTCTTC.

The chain combines TRBV30 with TRBJ2-3; D assignment may be TRBD1 or TRBD2 (5 bases each). The V end lost 7 bases, the J end lost 0 bases, and 14 bases lay between the germline ends. Germline-derived CDR1 and CDR2 are GTSNPN and SVGIG (reference sequence). The CDR3 is 14 residues long. The CDR3 loop reads CASSRGGSTDTQYF. The CDR3 DNA is TGTGCCTCTTCTAGGGGCGGGAGCACAGATACGCAGTATTTT.

The chain carries TRBV18 and TRBJ2-2; D may match TRBD1 or TRBD2 (5 bases each). Per the germline V gene, CDR1 is KGHSH and CDR2 is LQKENI. Trimming took off 5 bases at V and 8 bases at J, with 15 bases between the two ends. This CDR3 contains 14 residues. CDR3 DNA sequence: TGTGCCAGCTCAGAGGGGATCATGTTTGGGGAGCTGTTTTTT. Translation: CASSEGIMFGELFF.

This chain connects TRBV6-5 to TRBJ1-5; maybe TRBD1 (6 bases). The V gene lost 0 bases and the J gene lost 6 bases, with 9 bases spanning the gap. Per germline, CDR1 MNHEY and CDR2 SVGAGI. This CDR3 comprises 14 residues. The CDR3 loop reads CASSYSGGGQPQHF. As DNA, the CDR3 is TGTGCCAGCAGTTACTCAGGGGGAGGTCAGCCCCAGCATTTT.

On this clone: Other DNA sequences of this sample code for an identical CDR3. V gene TRBV30 combines with J gene TRBJ2-1, with 8 bases fitting TRBD1. CDR3 length: 11 residues. Trimming removed 1 base from V and 10 bases from J; junction bases left unmatched: 0. CDR1 and CDR2 (germline): GTSNPN, SVGIG (reference sequence). CDR3 amino acids: CAWSGTGEQFF. As DNA, the CDR3 is TGTGCCTGGAGTGGGACAGGGGAGCAGTTCTTC. The full variable domain, its missing parts supplied by reference TRBV30 and TRBJ2-1, is SQTIHQWPATLVQPVGSPLSLECTVEGTSNPNLYWYRQAAGRGLQLLFYSVGIGQISSEVPQNLSASRPQDRQFILSSKKLLLSDSGFYLCAWSGTGEQFFGPGTRLTVL.

The sample holds one count of this clone. The rearrangement uses TRBV9 and TRBJ2-1; possible D gene TRBD2, 6 bases. Trimming left V 3 bases short and J 5 bases short, with 15 bases between. The CDR3 is made up of 15 amino acids. Germline V lookup: CDR1 SGDLS, CDR2 YYNGEE. The CDR3 DNA reads as TGTGCCAGCAGCGGATCCGGGACTTTCAACAATGAGCAGTTCTTC. It yields the protein CASSGSGTFNNEQFF.

V is TRBV7-8 and J is TRBJ1-1, with D uncertain. The CDR3 spans 13 residues. Trimming took off 1 base at V and 4 bases at J, with 7 bases between the two ends. Germline CDR1 SGHVS, CDR2 FQNEAQ. CDR3 sequence (DNA): TGTGCCAGCAGCTTAGTTTCCGGCACTGAAGCTTTCTTT. It codes for CASSLVSGTEAFF.

The gene calls are TRBV5-4 and TRBJ2-5; no clear D gene. The V and J ends lost 3 bases and 3 bases respectively, with 9 bases between them. The CDR3 is 13 residues long. The V gene's germline CDR1 is SGHNT and CDR2 YYREEE (reference sequence). CDR3 sequence (DNA): TGTGCCAGCAGCTCTAGGGAAAAAGAGACCCAGTACTTC. It translates to CASSSREKETQYF.

V and J are TRBV5-1 and TRBJ1-2; D might be TRBD1 (6 bases). The CDR3 extends over 15 amino acids. Trimming took off 0 bases at V and 4 bases at J, with 13 bases between the two ends. The germline gives CDR1 SGHRS, CDR2 YFSETQ. As DNA, the CDR3 is TGCGCCAGCAGCTTGGACTTGTTGGGGGCCTATGGCTACACCTTC. It specifies CASSLDLLGAYGYTF.

In nucleotides, the CDR3 is TGTGCCATCAGTGAGTCGACTCCCGGCGGCAGGGGGGGGACTGAAGCTTTCTTT. This encodes CAISESTPGGRGGTEAFF. The chain employs TRBV10-3 and TRBJ1-1; the match to TRBD1 covers 7 bases. Trimming at V came to 0 bases and at J to 5 bases, leaving 15 bases not matched to a gene. The germline gives CDR1 ENHRY, CDR2 SYGVKD. The CDR3 is made up of 18 amino acids.

The chain carries TRBV5-1 and TRBJ1-2, with 10 nucleotides matching TRBD1. Germline V gene data show CDR1 as SGHRS and CDR2 as YFSETQ. V was pared by 3 bases and J by 8 bases, with 10 bases of the junction left unmatched. This CDR3 comprises 15 residues. CDR3 residues: CASSSQGQGVRGYTF. The CDR3 bases are TGCGCCAGCAGCTCTCAAGGACAGGGGGTCCGCGGCTACACCTTC. Supplemented by reference TRBV5-1 and TRBJ1-2, the full variable domain reads KAGVTQTPRYLIKTRGQQVTLSCSPISGHRSVSWYQQTPGQGLQFLFEYFSETQRNKGNFPGRFSGRQFSNSRSEMNVSTLELGDSALYLCASSSQGQGVRGYTFGSGTRLTVV.

Concerning this clone itself: In the same sample, other DNA sequences code for this CDR3. The gene calls are TRBV27 and TRBJ2-3, with D tentatively TRBD2 (7 bases). V dropped 3 bases and J dropped 3 bases, with 13 bases sitting between them. The germline gives CDR1 MNHEY, CDR2 SMNVEV (reference sequence). The CDR3 totals 15 residues. The CDR3 region has the DNA TGTGCCAGCAGTTTGGGAGGGGGAGGGACAGATACGCAGTATTTT. This codes for CASSLGGGGTDTQYF.

The chain carries TRBV28 and TRBJ1-2, with 7 positions matching TRBD1. CDR3 length: 16 residues. Germline V gene data show CDR1 as MDHEN and CDR2 as SYDVKM. The trim removed 7 bases at V and 2 bases at J, leaving 13 bases unmatched. CDR3 protein: CASTLRQGGTNYGYTF. CDR3 DNA sequence: TGTGCCAGCACTCTGAGACAGGGAGGGACGAACTATGGCTACACCTTC.

The rearrangement joins TRBV11-3 to TRBJ2-7; no reliable D call. V was cut by 3 bases and J by 1 base, with 7 bases left in between. The CDR3 has 13 residues. Germline assignment: CDR1 SGHNT and CDR2 YENEEA. The CDR3 DNA follows: TGTGCCAGCAGCTTTCAGATTTCCTACGAGCAGTACTTC. Translated: CASSFQISYEQYF.

This clone has more than one count but fewer than ten. Other DNA sequences from this sample encode an identical CDR3 as well. The V and J genes are TRBV18 and TRBJ1-1; no firm D call. Per germline, CDR1 KGHSH and CDR2 LQKENI. Trimming removed 1 base from V and 4 bases from J, with 4 bases in between. The CDR3 loop spans 12 amino acids. This CDR3 is CASSPRSTEAFF. The CDR3 bases are TGTGCCAGCTCACCACGGAGCACTGAAGCTTTCTTT.

V is TRBV5-4 and J is TRBJ1-6; TRBD1 might be the D (6 bases). Trimming took 4 bases from V and 6 from J, leaving 17 bases between them. The germline V gene encodes CDR1 SGHNT and CDR2 YYREEE (reference sequence). This CDR3 contains 16 residues. Here the CDR3 reads CASSARTDPTNSPLHF. The DNA for the CDR3 is TGTGCCAGCAGCGCGAGGACAGATCCAACTAATTCACCCCTCCACTTT.

This clone was counted only a few times. The V gene is TRBV28, the J gene TRBJ1-1, with D unresolved. CDR3 length: 13 amino acids. Germline V gene lookup returns CDR1 MDHEN and CDR2 SYDVKM. V was clipped by 1 base and J by 6 bases, with 9 bases between them. The CDR3 DNA reads TGTGCCAGCAGTTTATTGTCTCTCCCTGAAGCTTTCTTT. Translation: CASSLLSLPEAFF.

This clone appeared a few times. The CDR3 DNA reads TGTGCCAGCAGTGGAGGGGCCCAGGCTAACTATGGCTACACCTTC. Translating it yields CASSGGAQANYGYTF. The gene calls are TRBV2 and TRBJ1-2, with D possibly TRBD1 on 5 matching bases. The V end lost 4 bases, the J end lost 0 bases, and 12 bases lay between the germline ends. The CDR3 spans 15 residues. Per germline, CDR1 SNHLY and CDR2 FYNNEI.

The rearrangement uses TRBV6-6 and TRBJ1-1; 10 bases line up with TRBD1. Looked up from germline, CDR1 is MNHNY and CDR2 is SVGAGI (reference sequence). V shed 7 bases, J shed 4 bases, and the junction held 12 bases outside the gene matches. There are 16 residues in the CDR3. The CDR3 DNA reads as TGTGCCAGCACCGCCGGGACAGGGGTCTTTGTCACTGAAGCTTTCTTT. This codes for CASTAGTGVFVTEAFF.

This chain uses TRBV18 with TRBJ2-1, with D possibly called TRBD1 or TRBD2 (5 bases each). Germline lookup yields CDR1 KGHSH and CDR2 LQKENI. Trimming took 8 bases from V and 8 from J, leaving 16 bases between them. The CDR3 has 13 amino acids. The CDR3 DNA sequence: TGTGCCAGCCAACCGGGACGGGGAGATGAGCAGTTCTTC. The encoded protein is CASQPGRGDEQFF.

This chain uses TRBV10-1 with TRBJ2-2, with TRBD1 matching over 10 bases. V was pared by 0 bases and J by 6 bases, with 4 bases of the junction left unmatched. Germline values: CDR1 WNHNN, CDR2 SYGVQD (reference sequence). The CDR3 contains 16 residues. The CDR3 DNA sequence: TGCGCCAGCAGTGAGTCGCGACAGGGGGCGGCCGGGGAGCTGTTTTTT. This codes for CASSESRQGAAGELFF.

The chain carries TRBV6-5 and TRBJ1-2, with TRBD1 identical over 11 bases. V shed 1 base and J 4 bases; nucleotides not matched to a gene: 5. The CDR3 has 16 amino acids. Germline assignment: CDR1 MNHEY and CDR2 SVGAGI. The CDR3 here is CASSYYGQGATYGYTF. The CDR3 nucleotides read TGTGCCAGCAGTTACTACGGACAGGGGGCCACCTATGGCTACACCTTC.

The rearrangement links TRBV9 to TRBJ2-1; D unresolved. This CDR3 spans 15 amino acids. Trimming stripped 0 bases from V and 9 bases from J, with 16 bases between. The germline V gene encodes CDR1 SGDLS and CDR2 YYNGEE. In nucleotides, the CDR3 is TGTGCCAGCAGCGTAGTTCCAGCTTCGTCCTCTGAGCAGTTCTTC. Amino acids: CASSVVPASSSEQFF.

With respect to this clone: The identical CDR3 is also encoded by other nucleotide sequences in the sample. The genes are TRBV2 and TRBJ2-3; D is uncertain. V was cut by 1 base and J by 1 base, with 3 bases left in between. This CDR3 comprises 13 residues. The germline gives CDR1 SNHLY, CDR2 FYNNEI. This CDR3 reads CASSEVGTDTQYF. The CDR3 DNA is TGTGCCAGCAGTGAAGTGGGCACAGATACGCAGTATTTT. Supplemented by reference TRBV2 and TRBJ2-3, the full variable domain reads EPEVTQTPSHQVTQMGQEVILRCVPISNHLYFYWYRQILGQKVEFLVSFYNNEISEKSEIFDDQFSVERPDGSNFTLKIRSTKLEDSAMYFCASSEVGTDTQYFGPGTRLTVL.

This rearrangement joins TRBV7-2 to TRBJ2-7; weak D call: TRBD1 (6 bases). CDR3 length equals 14 residues. Germline V lookup: CDR1 SGHTA, CDR2 FQGNSA. Deletions cut 3 bases from V and 5 bases from J, with 14 bases between. The DNA of the CDR3 is TGTGCCAGCAGCTTCGGACAGAAGTTAGACGAGCAGTACTTC. As protein: CASSFGQKLDEQYF.

V gene TRBV6-1 combines with J gene TRBJ1-5; no clear D gene. Trimming left V 4 bases short and J 2 bases short, with 12 bases between. Germline V gives CDR1 MNHNS, CDR2 SASEGT. The CDR3 is 15 amino acids. DNA of the CDR3: TGTGCCAGCAGTGGTTCGAGGTTGGGCAATCAGCCCCAGCATTTT. Residues: CASSGSRLGNQPQHF.

The chain recombines TRBV15 with TRBJ2-5, with 11 bases matching TRBD2. The CDR3 runs to 15 residues. Germline V lookup: CDR1 LNHNV, CDR2 YYDKDF (reference sequence). V lost 5 bases, J lost 0 bases, and 2 bases stayed unmatched. DNA for the CDR3: TGTGCCACCAGCTTTAGCGGGAGGGACCAAGAGACCCAGTACTTC. Translated: CATSFSGRDQETQYF.

The genes are TRBV2 and TRBJ2-1, with 9 bases aligning to TRBD2. Germline V gene sequence: CDR1 SNHLY, CDR2 FYNNEI. Trimming cost V 5 bases and J 0 bases; bases outside gene matches: 8. This CDR3 region has 17 residues. The CDR3 protein is CASSPSGGTSSYNEQFF. CDR3 sequence (DNA): TGTGCCAGCAGTCCCAGCGGGGGGACCTCCTCCTACAATGAGCAGTTCTTC.

Of note for this clone: The sample has other DNA sequences that encode this CDR3 too. The J gene is TRBJ2-5, the V gene TRBV30; TRBD1 agrees at 10 bases. The CDR3 extends over 14 amino acids. V was pared by 2 bases and J by 4 bases, with 4 bases of the junction left unmatched. Germline V CDR1 and CDR2: GTSNPN, SVGIG (reference sequence). As DNA, the CDR3 is TGTGCCTGGAGTCCCGGACAGGGGGGAGAGACCCAGTACTTC. Residues: CAWSPGQGGETQYF.

The chain combines TRBV5-1 with TRBJ1-2; perhaps TRBD1 as D (5 bases). V lost 0 bases and J lost 3, with 9 bases in between. Germline V gene sequence: CDR1 SGHRS, CDR2 YFSETQ. This CDR3 has 14 residues. The CDR3: CASSLVGEDYGYTF. The CDR3 bases are TGCGCCAGCAGCTTGGTAGGGGAGGACTATGGCTACACCTTC.

V usage is TRBV9 and J usage is TRBJ2-1, with 9 bases aligning to TRBD1. V lost 3 bases to trimming and J lost 4 bases; unmatched junction nucleotides: 5. The CDR3 is made up of 15 amino acids. The germline CDR1 and CDR2 sequences are SGDLS and YYNGEE. The CDR3 reads CASSAPGQGYNEQFF. In nucleotides, the CDR3 is TGTGCCAGCAGCGCCCCGGGACAGGGTTACAATGAGCAGTTCTTC.